Listed here are 10 T cell receptor beta chains from one sample, sequenced in a study of PD-L1 blockade in urothelial cancer. Profiled with immunoSEQ multiplex PCR; TCRdb holds only in-frame clones, not every one. The sample lists about 51,000 clones; approximately 84% were seen once. The sequencing here drew on PBMCs, taken around atezolizumab (anti-PD-L1) treatment. The receptors derive from a man between 60 and 75 years old with urothelial cancer.

The rearrangement uses TRBV11-3 and TRBJ2-2, with 8 bases lining up with TRBD1. Per the germline V gene, CDR1 is SGHNT and CDR2 is YENEEA. The CDR3 is made up of 15 amino acids. V shed 5 bases and J 6 bases; nucleotides not matched to a gene: 8. The CDR3 reads CASSPDRAGAGELFF. For the CDR3, the DNA is TGTGCCAGCAGCCCGGACAGGGCAGGGGCCGGGGAGCTGTTTTTT.

This clone has a handful of counts. The V and J genes are TRBV27 and TRBJ2-7; TRBD1 aligns across 7 bases. V gave up 3 bases and J gave up 4 bases; unmatched junction bases: 18. The CDR3 sequence is 18 residues long. Per the germline V gene, CDR1 is MNHEY and CDR2 is SMNVEV (reference sequence). The CDR3: CASSLGRLQGISPYEQYF. For the CDR3, the DNA is TGTGCCAGCAGTTTGGGGCGGTTACAGGGGATATCACCATACGAGCAGTACTTC.

This clone was detected only once. The chain employs TRBV28 and TRBJ2-4; D gene ambiguous. V was trimmed by 5 bases and J by 14 bases, leaving 16 bases between them. Germline assignment: CDR1 MDHEN and CDR2 SYDVKM. The CDR3 is made up of 12 amino acids. In DNA, the CDR3 is TGTGCCAGCAGTACGCCCCAATCGGTAGAGTACTTC. This sequence encodes CASSTPQSVEYF.

The rearrangement uses TRBV27 and TRBJ1-5, with 9 nucleotides matching TRBD1. The germline CDR1 and CDR2 sequences are MNHEY and SMNVEV (reference sequence). With V trimmed by 5 bases and J by 1 base, 12 bases remained unmatched. This CDR3 contains 18 residues. The CDR3 sequence is CASSPRSRGQGSNQPQHF. Here the CDR3 DNA reads TGTGCCAGCAGTCCGCGATCAAGGGGACAGGGAAGCAATCAGCCCCAGCATTTT.

V is TRBV6-5 and J is TRBJ2-3; 7 nucleotides line up with TRBD2. CDR3 length: 15 amino acids. In germline, CDR1 is MNHEY, CDR2 SVGAGI. V was pared by 7 bases and J by 3 bases, with 10 bases of the junction left unmatched. The CDR3 sequence is CASNHRGGVTDTQYF. CDR3 in DNA: TGTGCCAGCAACCACCGCGGGGGAGTAACAGATACGCAGTATTTT.

CDR3 nucleotide sequence: TGTGCCACCAGCCGGGACAGGGGGACCTACGAGCAGTACTTC. It translates to CATSRDRGTYEQYF. The V call is TRBV15, the J call TRBJ2-7; 11 positions match TRBD1. V trimming: 5 bases; J trimming: 2 bases; junction bases outside the gene matches: 2. Germline V CDR1 and CDR2: LNHNV, YYDKDF (reference sequence). CDR3 size: 14 residues. Full variable domain (rest looked up from reference TRBV15 and TRBJ2-7): DAMVIQNPRYQVTQFGKPVTLSCSQTLNHNVMYWYQQKSSQAPKLLFHYYDKDFNNEADTPDNFQSRRPNTSFCFLDIRSPGLGDTAMYLCATSRDRGTYEQYFGPGTRLTVT.

In its sample, this clone was seen once. The chain is built from TRBV6-1 and TRBJ1-2; D gene unclear. V dropped 3 bases and J dropped 0 bases, with 8 bases sitting between them. Looked up from germline, CDR1 is MNHNS and CDR2 is SASEGT. The CDR3 covers 14 residues. In DNA, the CDR3 is TGTGCCAGCAGTGAGGCGGTCGCTAACTATGGCTACACCTTC. Protein product: CASSEAVANYGYTF.

J is TRBJ1-1 and V is TRBV4-3, with D hard to call. The V and J ends lost 2 bases and 4 bases respectively, with 14 bases between them. This CDR3 is built from 15 residues. The V gene's germline CDR1 is LGHNA and CDR2 YSLEER. The CDR3 coding sequence is TGCGCCAGCAGCCAATCGTTCACCCGGGGCACTGAAGCTTTCTTT. The encoded protein is CASSQSFTRGTEAFF.

The chain carries TRBV27 and TRBJ1-1; no clear D gene. Germline CDR1 reads MNHEY; CDR2 reads SMNVEV (reference sequence). The CDR3 has 13 residues. V was pared by 3 bases and J by 4 bases, with 9 bases between. The CDR3 is CASSFSTVTEAFF. The DNA of the CDR3 is TGTGCCAGCAGTTTCTCCACGGTCACTGAAGCTTTCTTT.

The V and J genes are TRBV2 and TRBJ1-2, with D perhaps matching TRBD1 (6 bases). Trimming shortened V by 6 bases and J by 4 bases, and 15 bases separated the two germline ends. The CDR3 is 14 residues long. Germline-derived CDR1 and CDR2 are SNHLY and FYNNEI. CDR3 nucleotide sequence: TGTGCCAGCAGGTCGGACAGAAAAAGCTATGGCTACACCTTC. Translating gives CASRSDRKSYGYTF.